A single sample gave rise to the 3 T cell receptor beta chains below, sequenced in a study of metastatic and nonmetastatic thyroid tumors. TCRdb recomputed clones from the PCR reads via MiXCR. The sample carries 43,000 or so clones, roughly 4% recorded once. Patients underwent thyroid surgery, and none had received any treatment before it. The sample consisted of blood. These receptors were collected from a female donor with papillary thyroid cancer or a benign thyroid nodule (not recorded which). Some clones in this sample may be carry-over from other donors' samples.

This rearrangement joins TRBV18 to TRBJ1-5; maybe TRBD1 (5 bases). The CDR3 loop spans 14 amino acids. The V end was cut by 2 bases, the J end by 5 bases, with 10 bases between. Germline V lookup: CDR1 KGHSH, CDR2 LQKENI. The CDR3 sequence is CASSPSPGHQPQHF. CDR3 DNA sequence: TGTGCCAGCTCACCATCGCCAGGGCATCAGCCCCAGCATTTT.

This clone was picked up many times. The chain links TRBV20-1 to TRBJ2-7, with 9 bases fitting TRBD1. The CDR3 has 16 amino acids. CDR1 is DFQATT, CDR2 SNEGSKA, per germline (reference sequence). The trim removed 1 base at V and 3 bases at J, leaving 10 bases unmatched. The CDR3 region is CSARGQQGAARYEQYF. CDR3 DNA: TGCAGTGCTAGAGGGCAACAGGGGGCTGCCCGCTACGAGCAGTACTTC.

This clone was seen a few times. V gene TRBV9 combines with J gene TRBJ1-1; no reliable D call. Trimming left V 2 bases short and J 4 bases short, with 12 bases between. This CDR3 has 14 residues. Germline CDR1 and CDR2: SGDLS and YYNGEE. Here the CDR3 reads CASSVFESPTEAFF. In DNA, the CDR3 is TGTGCCAGCAGCGTGTTTGAATCGCCCACTGAAGCTTTCTTT.